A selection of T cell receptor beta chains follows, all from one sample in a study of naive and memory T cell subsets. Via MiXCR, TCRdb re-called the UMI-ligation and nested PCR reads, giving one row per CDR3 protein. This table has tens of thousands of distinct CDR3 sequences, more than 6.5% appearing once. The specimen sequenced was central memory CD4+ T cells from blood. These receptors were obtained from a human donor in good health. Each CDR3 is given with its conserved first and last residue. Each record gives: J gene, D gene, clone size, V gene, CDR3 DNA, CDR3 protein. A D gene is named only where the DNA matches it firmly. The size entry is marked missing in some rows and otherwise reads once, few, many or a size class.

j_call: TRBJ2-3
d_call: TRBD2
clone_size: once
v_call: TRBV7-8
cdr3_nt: TGTGCCAGCAGCTCATACGCCGGGACTAAAGATAGAGATACGCAGTATTTT
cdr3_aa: CASSSYAGTKDRDTQYF

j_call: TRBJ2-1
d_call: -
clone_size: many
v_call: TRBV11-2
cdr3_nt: TGTGCCAGCAGCACGCCGCGGCGGGTCGGGGCGCAGTTCTTC
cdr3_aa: CASSTPRRVGAQFF

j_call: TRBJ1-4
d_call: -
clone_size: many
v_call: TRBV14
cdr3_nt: TGTGCCAGCAGCCCGGACAGACGGGAAAAACTGTTTTTT
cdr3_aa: CASSPDRREKLFF

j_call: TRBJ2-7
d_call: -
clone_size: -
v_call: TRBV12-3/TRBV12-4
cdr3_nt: TGTGCCAGCAGTAGGACAGTTCACGAGCAGTACTTC
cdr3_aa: CASSRTVHEQYF

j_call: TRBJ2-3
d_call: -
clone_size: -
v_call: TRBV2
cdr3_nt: TGTGCCAGCAGTACCGGGACTGTCACAGATACGCAGTATTTT
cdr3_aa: CASSTGTVTDTQYF

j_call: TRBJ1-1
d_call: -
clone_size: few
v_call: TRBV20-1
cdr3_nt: TGCAGTGCCAGTCCGTGGAATCAGAACACTGAAGCTTTCTTT
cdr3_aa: CSASPWNQNTEAFF

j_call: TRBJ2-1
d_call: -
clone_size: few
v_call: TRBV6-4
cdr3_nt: TGTGCCAGCAGCGCAACCACCTTAGCATATGAGCAGTTCTTC
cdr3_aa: CASSATTLAYEQFF

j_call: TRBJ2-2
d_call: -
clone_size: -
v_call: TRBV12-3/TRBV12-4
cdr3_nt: TGTGCCAGCAGTTTCGTATTGACTAACACCGGGGAGCTGTTTTTT
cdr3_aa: CASSFVLTNTGELFF

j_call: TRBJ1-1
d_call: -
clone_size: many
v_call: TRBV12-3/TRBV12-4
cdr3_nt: TGTGCCAGCACGGGAACTGAAGCTTTCTTT
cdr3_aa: CASTGTEAFF

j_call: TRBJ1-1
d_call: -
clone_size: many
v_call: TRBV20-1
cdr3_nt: TGCAGTGCTAGAGGGAAAACCCTTAATACTGAAGCTTTCTTT
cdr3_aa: CSARGKTLNTEAFF

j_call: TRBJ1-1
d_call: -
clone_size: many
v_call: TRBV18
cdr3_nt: TGTGCCAGCTCAGACTGGACGGTCAACACTGAAGCTTTCTTT
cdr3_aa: CASSDWTVNTEAFF

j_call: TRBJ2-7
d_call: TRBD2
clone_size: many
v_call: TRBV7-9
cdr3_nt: TGTGCCACCTCCAGACTAGCCTCCCCCTACGAGCAGTACTTC
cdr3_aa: CATSRLASPYEQYF

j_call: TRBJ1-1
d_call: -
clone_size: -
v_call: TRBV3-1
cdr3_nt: TGTGCCAGCAGCCAACCAGGGGAGACTGAAGCTTTCTTT
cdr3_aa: CASSQPGETEAFF

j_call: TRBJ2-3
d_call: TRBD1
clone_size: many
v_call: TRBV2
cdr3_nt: TGTGCCAGCACCCTTACCCGAGGGGGCGCAGATACGCAGTATTTT
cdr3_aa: CASTLTRGGADTQYF

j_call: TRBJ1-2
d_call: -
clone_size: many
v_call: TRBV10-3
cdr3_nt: TGTGCCATCAGTGGCGGAATTTCAGATGGCTACACCTTC
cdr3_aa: CAISGGISDGYTF

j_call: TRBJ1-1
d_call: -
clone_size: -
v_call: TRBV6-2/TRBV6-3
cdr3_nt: TGTGCCAGCAGTCGGAAGATGAACACTGAAGCTTTCTTT
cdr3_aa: CASSRKMNTEAFF

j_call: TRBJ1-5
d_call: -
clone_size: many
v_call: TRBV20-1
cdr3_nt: TGCAGTGCTAGTTTGGGTCAGCCCCAGCATTTT
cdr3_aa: CSASLGQPQHF

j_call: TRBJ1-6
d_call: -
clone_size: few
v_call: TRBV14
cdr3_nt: TGTGCCAGCAGCCACGGCAATTCACCCCTCCACTTT
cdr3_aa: CASSHGNSPLHF

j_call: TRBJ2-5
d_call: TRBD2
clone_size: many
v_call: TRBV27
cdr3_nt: TGTGCCAGCAGTTCCATTAGCGGGGAGTTCCTCCCCGAGACCCAGTACTTC
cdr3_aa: CASSSISGEFLPETQYF

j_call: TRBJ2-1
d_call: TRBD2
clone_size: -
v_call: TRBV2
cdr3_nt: TGTGCCAGCAGCAATCCGACTAGCGCGAAGAGAGCTAATGAGCAGTTCTTC
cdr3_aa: CASSNPTSAKRANEQFF

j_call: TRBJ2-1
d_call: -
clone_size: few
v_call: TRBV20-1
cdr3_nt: TGCAGTGCCCCGAGGGACCTCACCTACAATGAGCAGTTCTTC
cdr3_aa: CSAPRDLTYNEQFF

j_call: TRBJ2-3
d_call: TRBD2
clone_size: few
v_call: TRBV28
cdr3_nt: TGTGCCAGCAGTTTACTTAGCGGGGGGGGAGATACGCAGTATTTT
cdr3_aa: CASSLLSGGGDTQYF

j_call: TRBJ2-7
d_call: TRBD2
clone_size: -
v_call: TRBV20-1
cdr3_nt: TGCAGTGCTCTACTAGCGGTGAGCTCCTACGAGCAGTACTTC
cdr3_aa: CSALLAVSSYEQYF

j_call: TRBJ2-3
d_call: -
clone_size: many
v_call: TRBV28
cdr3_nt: TGTGCCAGCAGCCTCGTTAGCACAGATACGCAGTATTTT
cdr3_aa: CASSLVSTDTQYF

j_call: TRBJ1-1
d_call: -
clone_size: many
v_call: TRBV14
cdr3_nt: TGTGCCAGCAGCCAAGCCGGGGGCTTCTCGAACACTGAAGCTTTCTTT
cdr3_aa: CASSQAGGFSNTEAFF

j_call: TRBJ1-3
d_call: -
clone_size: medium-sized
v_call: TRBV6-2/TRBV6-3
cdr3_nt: TGTGCCAGCAGAGAGGCGGCCGTCAACTCTGGAAACACCATATATTTT
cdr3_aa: CASREAAVNSGNTIYF

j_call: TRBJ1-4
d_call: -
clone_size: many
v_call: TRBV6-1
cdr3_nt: TGTGCCAGCAGTGAACCAGGGGCAACTAATGAAAAACTGTTTTTT
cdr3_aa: CASSEPGATNEKLFF

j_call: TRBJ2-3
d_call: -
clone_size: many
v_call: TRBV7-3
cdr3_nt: TGTGCCAGCAGCTTACATGGGGAGGACACAGATACGCAGTATTTT
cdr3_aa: CASSLHGEDTDTQYF

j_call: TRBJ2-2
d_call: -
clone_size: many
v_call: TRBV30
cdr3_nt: TGTGCCTGGAGTGTAGGGGGAGGGAACACCGGGGAGCTGTTTTTT
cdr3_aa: CAWSVGGGNTGELFF

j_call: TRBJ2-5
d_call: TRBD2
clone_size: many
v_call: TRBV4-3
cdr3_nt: TGCGCCAGCAGCCAAGGACTAGCGCAAGGGGAGACCCAGTACTTC
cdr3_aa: CASSQGLAQGETQYF

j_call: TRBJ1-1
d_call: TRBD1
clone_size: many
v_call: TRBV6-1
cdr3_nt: TGTGCCAGCAGGGACAGGGGGTCAAATGAAGCTTTCTTT
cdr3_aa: CASRDRGSNEAFF

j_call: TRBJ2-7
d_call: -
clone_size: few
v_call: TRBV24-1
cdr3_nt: TGTGCCACCAGGACTAATTGGGAGCAGTACTTC
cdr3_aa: CATRTNWEQYF

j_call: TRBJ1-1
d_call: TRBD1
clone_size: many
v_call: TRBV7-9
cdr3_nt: TGTGCCAGCAGACCGGGGACAGGGACATTGATCACTGAAGCTTTCTTT
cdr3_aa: CASRPGTGTLITEAFF

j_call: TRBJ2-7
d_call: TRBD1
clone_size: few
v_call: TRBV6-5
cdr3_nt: TGTGCCAGCAGGAGAGACGGGACAGGCTCCTACGAGCAGTACTTC
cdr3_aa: CASRRDGTGSYEQYF

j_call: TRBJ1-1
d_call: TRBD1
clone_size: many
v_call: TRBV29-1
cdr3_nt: TGCAGCGGGGACAGTAGAACAGCTGAAGCTTTCTTT
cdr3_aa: CSGDSRTAEAFF

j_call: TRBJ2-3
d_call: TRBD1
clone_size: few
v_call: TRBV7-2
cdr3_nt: TGTGCCAGCAGCCCGGAGAGGGACAGAACACGTACGCAGTATTTT
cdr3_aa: CASSPERDRTRTQYF

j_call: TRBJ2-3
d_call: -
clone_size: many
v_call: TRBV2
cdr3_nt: TGTGCCAGCAGTGCCGGGGAAACAGATACGCAGTATTTT
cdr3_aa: CASSAGETDTQYF

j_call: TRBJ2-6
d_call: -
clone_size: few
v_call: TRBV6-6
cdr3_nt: TGTGCCAGCAGCCTACCGGATACGGGGGCCAACGTCCTGACTTTC
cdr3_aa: CASSLPDTGANVLTF

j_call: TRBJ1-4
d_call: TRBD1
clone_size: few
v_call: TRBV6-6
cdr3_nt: TGTGCCAGCAGTTATGGTCCGGGACAGACTAATGAAAAACTGTTTTTT
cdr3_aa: CASSYGPGQTNEKLFF

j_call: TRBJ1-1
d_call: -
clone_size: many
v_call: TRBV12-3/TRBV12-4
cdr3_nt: TGTGCCAGCAGCCATAGGGCTGAAGCTTTCTTT
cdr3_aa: CASSHRAEAFF

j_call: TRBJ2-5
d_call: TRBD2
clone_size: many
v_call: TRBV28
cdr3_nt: TGTGCCAGCAGTTTACGTAGCGGGGGGACACAAGAGACCCAGTACTTC
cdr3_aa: CASSLRSGGTQETQYF

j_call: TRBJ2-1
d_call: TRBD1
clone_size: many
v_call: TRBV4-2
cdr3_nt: TGTGCCAGCAGCCAAGGACAGGGGTTCGGTGAGCAGTTCTTC
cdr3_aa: CASSQGQGFGEQFF

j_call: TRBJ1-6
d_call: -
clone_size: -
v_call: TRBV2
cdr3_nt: TGTGCCAGCAGTGGAACGGGGAGGGAGGGGAATTCACCCCTCCACTTT
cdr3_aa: CASSGTGREGNSPLHF

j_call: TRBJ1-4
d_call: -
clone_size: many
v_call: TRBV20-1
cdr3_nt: TGCAGTGCCATATCCACCGAAAACCCTAATGAAAAACTGTTTTTT
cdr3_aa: CSAISTENPNEKLFF

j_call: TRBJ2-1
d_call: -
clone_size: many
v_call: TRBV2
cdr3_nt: TGTGCCAGCGGCATGGGCCCGGGGCGAAAGCAGTTCTTC
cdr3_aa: CASGMGPGRKQFF

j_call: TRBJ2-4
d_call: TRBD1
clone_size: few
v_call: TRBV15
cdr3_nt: TGTGCCACCAGCAGACACGGACAGGGGCTAGCCAAAAACATTCAGTACTTC
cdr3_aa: CATSRHGQGLAKNIQYF

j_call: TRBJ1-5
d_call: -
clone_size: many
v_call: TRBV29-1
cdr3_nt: TGCAGCGTTGAAGGGGTGGGGGGGCAGCCCCAGCATTTT
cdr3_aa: CSVEGVGGQPQHF

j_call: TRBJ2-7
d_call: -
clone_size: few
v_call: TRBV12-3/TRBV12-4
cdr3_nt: TGTGCCAGCAGTTTGCGGTCGACGGTCAACGAGCAGTACTTC
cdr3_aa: CASSLRSTVNEQYF

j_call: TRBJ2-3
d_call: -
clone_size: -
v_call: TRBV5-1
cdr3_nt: TGCGCCAGCAGCTTGGACAAAGGGACGGATACGCAGTATTTT
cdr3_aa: CASSLDKGTDTQYF

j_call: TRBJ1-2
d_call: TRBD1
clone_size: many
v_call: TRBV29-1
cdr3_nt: TGCAGCGCCCCTGGACAGGGCCATGGCTACACCTTC
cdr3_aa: CSAPGQGHGYTF

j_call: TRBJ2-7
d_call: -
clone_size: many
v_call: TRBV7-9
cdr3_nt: TGTGCCAGCAGCCGCCGGGGAAGTTACGAGCAGTACTTC
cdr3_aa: CASSRRGSYEQYF

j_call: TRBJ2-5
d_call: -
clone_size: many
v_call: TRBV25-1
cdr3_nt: TGTGCCAGCGGAGGGGACGGACTCCTCCAAGAGACCCAGTACTTC
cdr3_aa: CASGGDGLLQETQYF